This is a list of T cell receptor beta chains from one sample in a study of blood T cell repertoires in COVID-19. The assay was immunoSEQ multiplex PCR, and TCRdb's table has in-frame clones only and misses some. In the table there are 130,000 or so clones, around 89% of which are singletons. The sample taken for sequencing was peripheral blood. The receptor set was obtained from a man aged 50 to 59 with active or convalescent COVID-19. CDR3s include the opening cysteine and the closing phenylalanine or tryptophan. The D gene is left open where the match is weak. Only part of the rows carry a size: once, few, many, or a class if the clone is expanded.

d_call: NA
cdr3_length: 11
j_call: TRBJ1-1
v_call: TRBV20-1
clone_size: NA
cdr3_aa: CSARGHTEAFF
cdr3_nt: TGCAGTGCTAGAGGGCACACTGAAGCTTTCTTT

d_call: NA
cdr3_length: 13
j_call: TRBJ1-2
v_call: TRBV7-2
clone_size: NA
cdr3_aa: CASSLERRGGYTF
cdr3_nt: TGTGCCAGCAGCTTAGAAAGAAGGGGAGGCTACACCTTC

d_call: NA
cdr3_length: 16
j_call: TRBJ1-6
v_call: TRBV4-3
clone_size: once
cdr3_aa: CASSPDAGTYTSPLHF
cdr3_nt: TGCGCCAGCAGCCCCGACGCCGGGACATACACTTCACCCCTCCACTTT

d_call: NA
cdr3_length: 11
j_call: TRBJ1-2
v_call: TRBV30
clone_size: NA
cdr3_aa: CAWSGGGGYTF
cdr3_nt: TGTGCCTGGAGTGGTGGCGGTGGCTACACCTTC

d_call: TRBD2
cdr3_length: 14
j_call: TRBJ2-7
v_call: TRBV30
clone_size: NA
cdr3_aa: CAWSYLAESYEQYF
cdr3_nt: TGTGCCTGGAGTTATCTAGCGGAAAGCTACGAGCAGTACTTC

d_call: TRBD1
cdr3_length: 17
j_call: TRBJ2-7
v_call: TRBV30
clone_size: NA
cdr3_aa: CAWSVRPTGISSYEQYF
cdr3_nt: TGTGCCTGGAGTGTACGGCCGACAGGGATAAGCTCCTACGAGCAGTACTTC

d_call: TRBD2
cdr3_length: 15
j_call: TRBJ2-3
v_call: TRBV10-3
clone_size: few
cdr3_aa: CAIGRAGGLRDTQYF
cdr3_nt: TGTGCCATCGGTAGAGCGGGGGGGCTTAGAGATACGCAGTATTTT

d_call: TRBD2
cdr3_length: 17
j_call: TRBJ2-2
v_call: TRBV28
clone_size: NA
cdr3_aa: CASSLRTSGRNTGELFF
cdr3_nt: TGTGCCAGCAGCCTTCGGACTAGCGGGAGGAACACCGGGGAGCTGTTTTTT

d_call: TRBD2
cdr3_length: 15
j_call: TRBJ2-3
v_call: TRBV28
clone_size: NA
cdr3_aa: CASSFPSGSTDTQYF
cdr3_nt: TGTGCCAGCAGTTTCCCTAGCGGTAGCACAGATACGCAGTATTTT

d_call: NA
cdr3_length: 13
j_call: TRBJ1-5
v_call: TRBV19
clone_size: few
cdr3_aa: CASSMGLSVPQHF
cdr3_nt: TGTGCCAGTAGTATGGGCCTATCAGTCCCCCAGCATTTT

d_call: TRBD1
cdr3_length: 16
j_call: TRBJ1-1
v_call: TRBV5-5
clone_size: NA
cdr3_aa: CASSLLDRGLNTEAFF
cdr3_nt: TGTGCCAGCAGCTTACTAGACAGGGGGCTTAACACTGAAGCTTTCTTT

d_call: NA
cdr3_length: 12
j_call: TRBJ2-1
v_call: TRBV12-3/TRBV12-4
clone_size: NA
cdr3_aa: CASSLETRGGFF
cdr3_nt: TGTGCCAGCAGTTTAGAGACTAGGGGTGGGTTCTTC

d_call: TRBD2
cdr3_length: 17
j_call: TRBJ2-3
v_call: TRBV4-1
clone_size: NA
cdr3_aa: CASSQERRGGHTDTQYF
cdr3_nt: TGCGCCAGCAGCCAAGAACGGCGGGGGGGGCACACAGATACGCAGTATTTT

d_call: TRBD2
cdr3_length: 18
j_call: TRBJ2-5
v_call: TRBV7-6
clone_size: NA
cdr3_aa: CASSSPMGGSGRQETQYF
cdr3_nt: TGTGCCAGCAGCTCCCCGATGGGCGGGAGTGGGAGACAAGAGACCCAGTACTTC

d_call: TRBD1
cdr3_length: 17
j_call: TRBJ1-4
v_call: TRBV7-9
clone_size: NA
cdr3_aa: CASSLGVQGATPEKLFF
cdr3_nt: TGTGCCAGCAGCTTAGGTGTGCAGGGGGCCACCCCTGAAAAACTGTTTTTT

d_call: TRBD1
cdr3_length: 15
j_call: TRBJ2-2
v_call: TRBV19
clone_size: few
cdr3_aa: CASSRQGANTGELFF
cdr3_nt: TGTGCCAGTAGCCGACAGGGAGCGAACACCGGGGAGCTGTTTTTT

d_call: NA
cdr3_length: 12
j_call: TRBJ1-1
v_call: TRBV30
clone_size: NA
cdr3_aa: CAWHTGTTEAFF
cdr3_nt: TGTGCCTGGCACACAGGGACCACTGAAGCTTTCTTT

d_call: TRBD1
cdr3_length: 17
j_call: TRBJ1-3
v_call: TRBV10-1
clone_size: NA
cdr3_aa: CASSSDRQGGSGNTIYF
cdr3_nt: TGCGCCAGCAGTTCGGACCGACAGGGCGGCTCTGGAAACACCATATATTTT

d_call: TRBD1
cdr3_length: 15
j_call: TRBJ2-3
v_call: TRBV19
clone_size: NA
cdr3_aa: CASSIAQGITDTQYF
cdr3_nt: TGTGCCAGTAGTATAGCACAGGGGATCACAGATACGCAGTATTTT

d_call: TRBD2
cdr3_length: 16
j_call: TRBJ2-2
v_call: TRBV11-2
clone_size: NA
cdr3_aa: CASSYPGGPNTGELFF
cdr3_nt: TGTGCCAGCAGCTACCCGGGGGGGCCGAACACCGGGGAGCTGTTTTTT

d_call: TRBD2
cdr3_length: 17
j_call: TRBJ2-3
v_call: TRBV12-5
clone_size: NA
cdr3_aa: CASGLELLAGGPDTQYF
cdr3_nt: TGTGCTAGTGGCCTAGAACTACTAGCGGGGGGGCCAGATACGCAGTATTTT

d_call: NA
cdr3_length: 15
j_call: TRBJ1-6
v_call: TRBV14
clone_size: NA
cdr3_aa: CASSQAIGGNSPLHF
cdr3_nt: TGTGCCAGCAGCCAAGCGATCGGGGGTAATTCACCCCTCCACTTT

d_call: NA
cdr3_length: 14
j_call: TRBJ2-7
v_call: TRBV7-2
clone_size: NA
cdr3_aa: CASSFGGPSYEQYF
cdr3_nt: TGTGCCAGCAGCTTCGGGGGACCGTCCTACGAGCAGTACTTC

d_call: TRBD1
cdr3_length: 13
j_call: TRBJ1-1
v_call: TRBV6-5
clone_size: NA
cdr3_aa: CASSSDRGTEAFF
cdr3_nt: TGTGCCAGCAGTTCAGACAGGGGAACTGAAGCTTTCTTT

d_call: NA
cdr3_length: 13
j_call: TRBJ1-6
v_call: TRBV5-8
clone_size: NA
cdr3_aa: CASSYRVDSPLHF
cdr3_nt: TGTGCCAGCAGCTACCGGGTGGATTCACCCCTCCACTTT

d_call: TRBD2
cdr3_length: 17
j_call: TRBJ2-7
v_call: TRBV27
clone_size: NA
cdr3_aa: CASSLFPSSGSSYEQYF
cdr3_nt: TGTGCCAGCAGTTTATTCCCTTCTAGCGGGAGCTCCTACGAGCAGTACTTC

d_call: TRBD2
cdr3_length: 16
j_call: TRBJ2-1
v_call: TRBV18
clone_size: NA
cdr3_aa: CASSPGTSENYNEQFF
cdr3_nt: TGTGCCAGCTCACCAGGGACTAGCGAGAACTACAATGAGCAGTTCTTC

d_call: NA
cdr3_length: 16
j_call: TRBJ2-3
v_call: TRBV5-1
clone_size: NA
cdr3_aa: CASSLSQGTSTDTQYF
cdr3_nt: TGCGCCAGCAGCTTGTCGCAGGGGACAAGCACAGATACGCAGTATTTT

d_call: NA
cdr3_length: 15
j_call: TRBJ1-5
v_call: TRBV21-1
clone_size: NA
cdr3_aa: CASSSPGARNQPQHF
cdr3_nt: TGTGCCAGCAGCAGCCCTGGGGCCCGCAATCAGCCCCAGCATTTT

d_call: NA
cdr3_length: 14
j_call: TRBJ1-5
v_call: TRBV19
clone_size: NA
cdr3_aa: CASSYTQGNQPQHF
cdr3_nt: TGTGCCAGTAGCTATACACAGGGAAATCAGCCCCAGCATTTT

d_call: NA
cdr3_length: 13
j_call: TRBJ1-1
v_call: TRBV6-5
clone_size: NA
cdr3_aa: CASSTGLNTEAFF
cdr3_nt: TGTGCCAGCAGTACAGGGTTGAACACTGAAGCTTTCTTT

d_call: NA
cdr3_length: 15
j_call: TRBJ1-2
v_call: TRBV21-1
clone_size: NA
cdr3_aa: CASSNRPGHTYGYTF
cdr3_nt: TGTGCCAGCAGCAATCGGCCGGGACACACTTATGGCTACACCTTC

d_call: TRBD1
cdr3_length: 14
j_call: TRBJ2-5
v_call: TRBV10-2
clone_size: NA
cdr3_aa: CASSRTGNQETQYF
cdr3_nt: TGCGCCAGCAGTCGGACAGGGAACCAAGAGACCCAGTACTTC

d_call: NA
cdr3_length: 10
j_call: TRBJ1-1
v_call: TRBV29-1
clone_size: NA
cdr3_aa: CSVDHNEAFF
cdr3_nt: TGCAGCGTTGATCACAATGAAGCTTTCTTT

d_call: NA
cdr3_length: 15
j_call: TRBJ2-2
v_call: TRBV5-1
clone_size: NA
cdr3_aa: CASSLDGGRTGELFF
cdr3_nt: TGCGCCAGCAGCTTGGATGGGGGGAGGACCGGGGAGCTGTTTTTT

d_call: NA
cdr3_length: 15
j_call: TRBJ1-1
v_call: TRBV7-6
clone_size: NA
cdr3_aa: CASSSTAGVKTEAFF
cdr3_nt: TGTGCCAGCAGCTCGACGGCGGGAGTAAAGACTGAAGCTTTCTTT

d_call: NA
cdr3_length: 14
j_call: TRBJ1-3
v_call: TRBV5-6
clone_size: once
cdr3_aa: CASSLLQSGNTIYF
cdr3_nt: TGTGCCAGCAGCTTGTTACAGTCTGGAAACACCATATATTTT

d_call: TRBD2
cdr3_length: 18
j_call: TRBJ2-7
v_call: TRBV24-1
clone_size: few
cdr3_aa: CATSDGTSGGAKGYEQYF
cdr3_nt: TGTGCCACCAGTGACGGGACTAGCGGGGGGGCCAAGGGTTACGAGCAGTACTTC

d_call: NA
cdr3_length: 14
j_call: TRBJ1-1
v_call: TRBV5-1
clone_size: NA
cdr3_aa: CASSLGQRGTEAFF
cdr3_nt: TGCGCCAGCAGCTTGGGCCAGCGGGGCACTGAAGCTTTCTTT

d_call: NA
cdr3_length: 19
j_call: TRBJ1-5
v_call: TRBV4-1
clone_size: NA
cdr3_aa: CASSQALAGPSYSNQPQHF
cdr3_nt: TGCGCCAGCAGCCAAGCGTTGGCAGGGCCTTCTTACAGCAATCAGCCCCAGCATTTT

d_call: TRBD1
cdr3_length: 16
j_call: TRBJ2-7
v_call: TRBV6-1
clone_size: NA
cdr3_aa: CASSEGTGGLTYEQYF
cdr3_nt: TGTGCCAGCAGTGAGGGCACAGGGGGCCTAACCTACGAGCAGTACTTC

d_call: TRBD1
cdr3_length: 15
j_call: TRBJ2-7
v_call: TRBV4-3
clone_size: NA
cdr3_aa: CASSQVKGTAWEQYF
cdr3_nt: TGCGCCAGCAGCCAAGTTAAGGGGACAGCCTGGGAGCAGTACTTC

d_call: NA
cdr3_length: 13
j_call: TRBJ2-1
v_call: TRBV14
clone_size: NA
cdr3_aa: CASSQLRYNEQFF
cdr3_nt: TGTGCCAGCAGCCAACTTCGGTACAATGAGCAGTTCTTC

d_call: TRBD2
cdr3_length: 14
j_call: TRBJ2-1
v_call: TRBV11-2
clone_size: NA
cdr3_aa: CASSSSGAANEQFF
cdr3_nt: TGTGCCAGCAGCTCTAGCGGGGCGGCTAATGAGCAGTTCTTC

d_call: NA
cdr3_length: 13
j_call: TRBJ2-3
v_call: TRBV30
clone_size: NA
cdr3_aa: CAWSTKTTDTQYF
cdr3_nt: TGTGCCTGGAGTACTAAGACCACAGATACGCAGTATTTT

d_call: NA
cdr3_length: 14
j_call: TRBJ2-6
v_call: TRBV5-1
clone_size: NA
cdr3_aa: CASSASSGANVLTF
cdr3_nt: TGCGCCAGCAGCGCCAGCTCTGGGGCCAACGTCCTGACTTTC